This T cell receptor (beta chain) was documented in a study of shared clonotypes between healthy human individuals. Comment on this clone: Its antigen remains unknown.

CDR1 is SGHAT, CDR2 FQNNGV, per germline. Trimming took off 4 bases at V and 2 bases at J, with 15 bases between the two ends. This CDR3 contains 16 residues. CD45RO-negative CD8 cells positively selected for CCR7 made up the naive population, which excluded terminally differentiated effector memory CD45RA+ cells. The study, taken as a whole, reports: Clonotypes which were not shared had lower generation probabilities than clonotypes that all four donors shared.

Method: immunoSEQ multiplex PCR; TCRdb's copy keeps in-frame clones and lacks some. The sample records more than 2 million clones, 93% being singletons. The V and J genes are TRBV11-2 and TRBJ1-3, with a weak D call TRBD1 (5 bases). This sequence originates from a man younger than 35 in good health. Some clones in this sample may be carry-over from other donors' samples. Sequenced: naive CD8+ T cells from PBMCs. The CDR3 sequence is CASSYKGFSPGNTIYF. CDR3 bases: TGTGCCAGCAGCTACAAGGGGTTTAGCCCTGGAAACACCATATATTTT. The complete variable domain, with remaining parts taken from reference TRBV11-2 and TRBJ1-3, reads EAGVAQSPRYKIIEKRQSVAFWCNPISGHATLYWYQQILGQGPKLLIQFQNNGVVDDSQLPKDRFSAERLKGVDSTLKIQPAKLEDSAVYLCASSYKGFSPGNTIYFGEGSWLTVV.